This TCR beta chain came from a study of T-cell reconstitution after alpha-beta-depleted transplantation in children. Unique molecular identifiers were incorporated into the prepared TCRbeta library. TCRdb independently ran MiXCR on the PCR reads; one entry per CDR3 protein. This table holds 500,000 or so distinct CDR3 sequences, about 31% found once. Germline V gene lookup returns CDR1 SGHTA and CDR2 FQGNSA. Trimming cost V 0 bases and J 3 bases, with 15 bases left between them. The CDR3 has 16 residues. The source is a human donor who donated a stem cell graft to a child with aplastic anemia. The chain uses TRBV7-2 and TRBJ2-7; D perhaps matches TRBD1 (7 bases). The material sequenced was PBMCs from the stem cell graft donor, taken from the stem cell graft. The CDR3 here is CASSLAGGQLHYEQYF. The CDR3 region has the DNA TGTGCCAGCAGCTTAGCCGGGGGACAGCTACACTACGAGCAGTACTTC.